This T cell receptor beta chain appears in the sequencing data of a study of long-term antiretroviral therapy in people with HIV. Notes on the study in general: Diversity went up after ART and still fell short of transplant donor controls. HIV repertoires covered narrower CDR3 length ranges than controls did. Someone took the blood between about 2004 and 2017, maybe while older ART regimens were in use.

Comments on this clone: Its antigen is unidentified.

Every specimen held between about 0.85-10 million cryopreserved PBMC. These were thawed and washed before DNA extraction. A v3.0 immunoSEQ assay was performed at survey level. Clones were sequenced by immunoSEQ multiplex PCR, and TCRdb holds only the in-frame ones, with some missing. The sample includes tens of thousands of clones, over 85% of them seen just once. Germline-derived CDR1 and CDR2 are SGHRS and YFSETQ. The CDR3 is made up of 17 amino acids. The V end was cut by 1 base, the J end by 2 bases, with 18 bases between. Sequences were derived from unsorted PBMCs, sampled 7.6 years after starting antiretroviral therapy. This sequence was found in a woman aged 40 to 50 with HIV. The rearrangement uses TRBV5-1 and TRBJ1-2; weak D call: TRBD1 (6 bases). CDR3 bases: TGCGCCAGCAGCTTGCTTTACCTCGGGGGCGAAAACTATGGCTACACCTTC. Translated, it gives CASSLLYLGGENYGYTF. The variable domain in full, completed from reference TRBV5-1 and TRBJ1-2, reads KAGVTQTPRYLIKTRGQQVTLSCSPISGHRSVSWYQQTPGQGLQFLFEYFSETQRNKGNFPGRFSGRQFSNSRSEMNVSTLELGDSALYLCASSLLYLGGENYGYTFGSGTRLTVV.